This T cell receptor (beta chain) was obtained from a study of OX40 agonist ivuxolimab in advanced cancers. Study background: Clinicians treated patients with ivuxolimab, an agonistic anti-OX40 (CD134) antibody. Patients in dose escalation had liver, melanoma, kidney or head and neck cancers. Patients were 65% to 85% male with ages roughly 20 to 90, mean 60.

The ends lost 2 bases at V and 9 bases at J; junction bases unmatched: 13. This CDR3 is 16 amino acids long. Germline V gives CDR1 SNHLY, CDR2 FYNNEI. Data came from immunoSEQ multiplex PCR; TCRdb stores just in-frame clones and leaves some out. The table records some 64,000 clones, approximately 90% of them present only once. Samples of blood were obtained at baseline, on cycle 4 day 1, and on cycle 7 day 1. The chain uses TRBV2 and TRBJ2-4, with 7 bases that match TRBD2. The source was CD4+ or CD8+ T cells sorted from blood, collected in a trial of the OX40 agonist ivuxolimab. The sequence derives from an adult with an advanced solid tumor such as melanoma, head and neck, liver or kidney cancer. The CDR3 DNA reads TGTGCCAGCAGTGAACCAAGCGGGGCGACAATCGGCATTCAGTACTTC. Residues: CASSEPSGATIGIQYF.